The 27 T cell receptor beta chains below were found in one sample sequenced in a study of cytomegalovirus exposure and HLA in healthy donors. 60 Vbeta and 13 Jbeta primers were used in PCR. Method: immunoSEQ multiplex PCR; TCRdb's copy keeps in-frame clones and lacks some. The sample lists 65,000 to 95,000 clones; around 80% were seen once. Sequences were obtained from PBMCs. The receptors come from a man younger than 40 in good health and CMV-seronegative.

V gene TRBV2 combines with J gene TRBJ2-1, with 11 bases aligning to TRBD2. The CDR3 extends over 16 amino acids. The junction had 10 bases not matched to a gene; V was cut back by 3 bases and J by 9 bases. Germline CDR1 reads SNHLY; CDR2 reads FYNNEI. CDR3 sequence (DNA): TGTGCCAGCAGTGATTTTTTAGCGGGAGGGCCGGGTGAGCAGTTCTTC. It is translated as CASSDFLAGGPGEQFF.

The chain joins TRBV9 to TRBJ2-1, with TRBD1 matching 7 bases. The CDR3 runs 16 residues. The ends lost 2 bases at V and 4 bases at J; junction bases unmatched: 9. Germline V lookup: CDR1 SGDLS, CDR2 YYNGEE. CDR3 sequence reads: CASSVREGASYNEQFF. For the CDR3, the DNA is TGTGCCAGCAGCGTTCGAGAGGGGGCTTCATACAATGAGCAGTTCTTC. The full variable domain, completed using reference TRBV9 and TRBJ2-1, is DSGVTQTPKHLITATGQRVTLRCSPRSGDLSVYWYQQSLDQGLQFLIQYYNGEERAKGNILERFSAQQFPDLHSELNLSSLELGDSALYFCASSVREGASYNEQFFGPGTRLTVL.

The chain joins TRBV12-5 to TRBJ2-1, with D tentatively TRBD2 (5 bases). The germline gives CDR1 LGHNT, CDR2 FRNRAP. The CDR3 has 16 residues. Trimming shortened V by 0 bases and J by 7 bases, and 16 bases separated the two germline ends. The CDR3 loop is CASGLVLGREWNEQFF. CDR3 sequence (DNA): TGTGCTAGTGGTTTGGTACTGGGGAGAGAATGGAATGAGCAGTTCTTC. Supplemented by reference TRBV12-5 and TRBJ2-1, the full variable domain reads DARVTQTPRHKVTEMGQEVTMRCQPILGHNTVFWYRQTMMQGLELLAYFRNRAPLDDSGMPKDRFSAEMPDATLATLKIQPSEPRDSAVYFCASGLVLGREWNEQFFGPGTRLTVL.

CDR3 region: CASRRTSGGQETQYF. The CDR3 DNA reads TGTGCCAGCAGACGGACTAGCGGGGGTCAAGAGACCCAGTACTTC. This sequence joins TRBV7-6 and TRBJ2-5; 13 bases agree with TRBD2. This CDR3 region has 15 residues. V dropped 6 bases and J dropped 2; count of bases not matched to a gene: 3. In germline, CDR1 is SGHVS, CDR2 FNYEAQ.

This clone was found a few times. The sample contains more than one DNA sequence encoding this CDR3. This sequence joins TRBV2 and TRBJ2-7, with D maybe TRBD1 (7 bases). The CDR3 has 14 residues. The V gene lost 6 bases and the J gene lost 4 bases, with 16 bases spanning the gap. CDR1 SNHLY and CDR2 FYNNEI come from the germline V gene. The CDR3 region has the DNA TGTGCCAGCAGCGAACGGAGGGGGCCGTACGAGCAGTACTTC. Protein product: CASSERRGPYEQYF.

The CDR3: CASSFSDRQGTQYF. CDR3 in DNA: TGTGCCAGCAGCTTCAGTGACAGGCAGGGCACGCAGTATTTT. The V and J genes are TRBV7-3 and TRBJ2-3; the D gene is possibly TRBD1 (6 bases). Trimming left V 3 bases short and J 9 bases short, with 16 bases between. The CDR3 length is 14 residues. Per germline, CDR1 SGHTA and CDR2 FQGTGA.

This clone was found once. The V call is TRBV5-1, the J call TRBJ2-1; 12 nucleotides agree with TRBD2. The ends lost 8 bases at V and 6 bases at J; junction bases unmatched: 12. This CDR3 is 16 amino acids long. In germline, CDR1 is SGHRS, CDR2 YFSETQ. CDR3 sequence reads: CASELGGLAGINEQFF. The CDR3 nucleotides are TGCGCCAGTGAGCTTGGAGGACTAGCGGGGATCAATGAGCAGTTCTTC.

This chain links TRBV27 with TRBJ2-3; 12 bases are a match to TRBD2. Germline CDR1 reads MNHEY; CDR2 reads SMNVEV (reference sequence). Trimming took 5 bases from V and 0 from J; bases not matched to a gene: 6. The CDR3 loop spans 17 amino acids. CDR3 region: CASSPRLAGASTDTQYF. CDR3 in DNA: TGTGCCAGCAGTCCGAGACTAGCGGGAGCTAGCACAGATACGCAGTATTTT.

The rearrangement links TRBV4-2 to TRBJ2-1; 8 bases are shared with TRBD2. Germline trimming cut 0 bases from V and 16 bases from J; bases unmatched to any gene: 8. CDR3 length: 13 amino acids. Germline V gene lookup returns CDR1 LGHNA and CDR2 YNFKEQ. Here the CDR3 DNA reads TGTGCCAGCAGCCAAGAAAACTCGGGGGGGAGTTTCTTC. It is translated as CASSQENSGGSFF.

The genes are TRBV5-1 and TRBJ1-2; 7 nucleotides match TRBD1. Germline CDR1 is SGHRS and CDR2 is YFSETQ. CDR3 length: 13 amino acids. The junction had 8 bases not matched to a gene; V was cut back by 4 bases and J by 8 bases. CDR3 sequence (DNA): TGCGCCAGCAGCCTGGGGACAGCTGGCGGCTACACCTTC. This sequence encodes CASSLGTAGGYTF. Together with reference TRBV5-1 and TRBJ1-2, the CDR3 gives the full variable domain: KAGVTQTPRYLIKTRGQQVTLSCSPISGHRSVSWYQQTPGQGLQFLFEYFSETQRNKGNFPGRFSGRQFSNSRSEMNVSTLELGDSALYLCASSLGTAGGYTFGSGTRLTVV.

The gene calls are TRBV30 and TRBJ2-7; tentative D call: TRBD2 (6 bases). Germline CDR1 is GTSNPN and CDR2 is SVGIG (reference sequence). CDR3 length: 12 amino acids. V lost 4 bases to trimming and J lost 5 bases, with 12 bases between them. This CDR3 reads CAWNRGGNEQYF. The CDR3 DNA reads as TGTGCCTGGAACCGTGGGGGGAACGAGCAGTACTTC.

This chain links TRBV19 with TRBJ2-7; 10 nucleotides align to TRBD1. Trimming removed 5 bases from V and 3 bases from J; junction bases left unmatched: 4. CDR3 length: 14 amino acids. CDR1 is LNHDA, CDR2 SQIVND, per germline (reference sequence). The CDR3 region is CASSSGTGVYEQYF. The CDR3 nucleotides are TGTGCCAGTAGTTCCGGGACAGGGGTCTACGAGCAGTACTTC.

V is TRBV4-2 and J is TRBJ2-7, with 13 bases fitting TRBD2. This CDR3 region has 15 residues. CDR1 is LGHNA and CDR2 is YNFKEQ in the germline V gene. The J segment lost 2 bases and the V segment lost 6 bases, leaving 4 bases of the junction unmatched. The CDR3 reads CASSQGLAGTYEQYF. In DNA form, the CDR3 reads TGTGCCAGCAGTCAGGGACTAGCGGGAACCTACGAGCAGTACTTC.

This sequence joins TRBV7-9 and TRBJ1-2; 7 bases are shared with TRBD1. V lost 0 bases to trimming and J lost 6 bases; unmatched junction nucleotides: 7. CDR1 and CDR2 (germline): SEHNR, FQNEAQ (reference sequence). The CDR3 contains 15 residues. The chain's CDR3 is CASSLAGGVMDGYTF. CDR3 coding DNA: TGTGCCAGCAGCTTAGCAGGGGGCGTAATGGATGGCTACACCTTC. Using reference TRBV7-9 and TRBJ1-2 for the parts outside the CDR3, the full variable domain is DTGVSQNPRHKITKRGQNVTFRCDPISEHNRLYWYRQTLGQGPEFLTYFQNEAQLEKSRLLSDRFSAERPKGSFSTLEIQRTEQGDSAMYLCASSLAGGVMDGYTFGSGTRLTVV.

This chain links TRBV19 with TRBJ2-1; D uncertain. Germline CDR1 and CDR2: LNHDA and SQIVND (reference sequence). CDR3 length equals 12 residues. The V end was cut by 3 bases, the J end by 7 bases, with 7 bases between. The CDR3 DNA reads TGTGCCAGTAGTATCGATGAGAATGAGCAGTTCTTC. Protein product: CASSIDENEQFF.

The chain links TRBV28 to TRBJ2-1, with D possibly being TRBD2 (5 bases). The CDR3 length is 15 residues. CDR1 MDHEN and CDR2 SYDVKM come from the germline V gene. Trimming stripped 7 bases from V and 8 bases from J, with 21 bases between. The CDR3 sequence: CASTIGLVVGDEQFF. CDR3 DNA: TGTGCCAGCACGATAGGGCTAGTGGTGGGAGATGAGCAGTTCTTC.

The chain links TRBV15 to TRBJ2-5, with TRBD2 identical over 13 bases. From germline, CDR1 is LNHNV and CDR2 YYDKDF (reference sequence). The CDR3 covers 18 residues. V gave up 1 base and J gave up 3 bases; unmatched junction bases: 8. CDR3: CATSRGELAGGGKETQYF. The DNA of the CDR3 is TGTGCCACCAGCAGAGGCGAACTAGCGGGAGGGGGCAAAGAGACCCAGTACTTC. The variable domain in full, completed from reference TRBV15 and TRBJ2-5, reads DAMVIQNPRYQVTQFGKPVTLSCSQTLNHNVMYWYQQKSSQAPKLLFHYYDKDFNNEADTPDNFQSRRPNTSFCFLDIRSPGLGDTAMYLCATSRGELAGGGKETQYFGPGTRLLVL.

The chain couples TRBV4-1 to TRBJ2-7; the match to TRBD2 covers 8 bases. Trimming removed 4 bases from V and 3 bases from J; junction bases left unmatched: 5. The CDR3 is 14 amino acids. Germline CDR1 is MGHRA and CDR2 is YSYEKL. The CDR3 loop reads CASSPGTSGYEQYF. The DNA of the CDR3 is TGCGCCAGCAGCCCTGGAACTAGCGGCTACGAGCAGTACTTC.

This clone was counted only a few times. The gene calls are TRBV6-1 and TRBJ1-5; 9 bases line up with TRBD1. This CDR3 has 13 residues. Losses at the gene ends were 7 bases for V and 7 bases for J; bases not matched to a gene: 5. Germline loops: CDR1 MNHNS, CDR2 SASEGT. CDR3 amino acids: CASNPTGGQPQHF. The CDR3 bases are TGTGCCAGCAATCCGACAGGGGGGCAGCCCCAGCATTTT.

The chain recombines TRBV29-1 with TRBJ2-1, with a weak D call TRBD2 (6 bases). Germline loops: CDR1 SQVTM, CDR2 ANQGSEA. The germline V and J ends were trimmed by 7 bases and 6 bases, with 16 bases remaining between them. This CDR3 spans 13 amino acids. The CDR3: CSALLQGGNEQFF. The CDR3 region has the DNA TGCAGCGCCCTCCTCCAGGGAGGCAATGAGCAGTTCTTC.

The rearrangement links TRBV4-1 to TRBJ2-2; TRBD1 aligns across 8 bases. CDR1 and CDR2 from the germline V gene are MGHRA and YSYEKL. The CDR3 sequence is 18 residues long. Trimming at V came to 5 bases and at J to 2 bases, leaving 13 bases not matched to a gene. CDR3 amino acids: CASSGPKGQGSNTGELFF. The DNA for the CDR3 is TGCGCCAGCAGCGGACCCAAAGGACAGGGAAGTAACACCGGGGAGCTGTTTTTT.

V and J are TRBV30 and TRBJ2-4, with TRBD2 matching over 7 bases. The CDR3 has 15 amino acids. The ends lost 0 bases at V and 0 bases at J; junction bases unmatched: 2. Germline CDR1 is GTSNPN and CDR2 is SVGIG (reference sequence). The CDR3 protein is CAWSVGGGAKNIQYF. The CDR3 region has the DNA TGTGCCTGGAGTGTGGGCGGGGGAGCCAAAAACATTCAGTACTTC.

This chain links TRBV19 with TRBJ2-3; no clear D. CDR1 and CDR2 (germline): LNHDA, SQIVND (reference sequence). V lost 1 base to trimming and J lost 2 bases, with 13 bases between them. The CDR3 covers 16 residues. CDR3 DNA: TGTGCCAGTAGTATAGGTCGAGTAGTAATCACAGATACGCAGTATTTT. Its translation: CASSIGRVVITDTQYF.

This clone was observed once. The gene calls are TRBV9 and TRBJ2-1, with D perhaps TRBD2 (6 bases). CDR3 size: 17 residues. Between the trimmed V and J ends, which lost 3 bases and 3 bases, there was a span of 19 bases. Germline-derived CDR1 and CDR2 are SGDLS and YYNGEE. The CDR3 DNA follows: TGTGCCAGCAGCGCCTATGCCTTCACGGGGGTCTACAATGAGCAGTTCTTC. It is translated as CASSAYAFTGVYNEQFF.

In DNA, the CDR3 is TGTGCCAGCAGCCCAACCCCCGACAGGATAGTCTACGAGCAGTACTTC. It translates to CASSPTPDRIVYEQYF. This chain uses TRBV7-2 with TRBJ2-7, with a weak D call TRBD1 (6 bases). Trimming stripped 5 bases from V and 3 bases from J, with 20 bases between. CDR1 is SGHTA and CDR2 is FQGNSA in the germline V gene. The CDR3 spans 16 residues.

The chain joins TRBV27 to TRBJ1-5; unclear D gene. V was shortened by 5 bases and J by 6 bases, with 11 bases between the two germline ends. CDR3 length equals 13 residues. CDR1 and CDR2 (germline): MNHEY, SMNVEV (reference sequence). The CDR3 protein is CASSLRGTQPQHF. The CDR3 region has the DNA TGTGCCAGCAGTCTCCGAGGAACTCAGCCCCAGCATTTT.

The chain recombines TRBV9 with TRBJ2-7, with TRBD2 matching over 11 bases. Germline V gene sequence: CDR1 SGDLS, CDR2 YYNGEE. The CDR3 is made up of 14 amino acids. V dropped 2 bases and J dropped 5; count of bases not matched to a gene: 3. CDR3 nucleotides: TGTGCCAGCAGCGTTGGGACTAGCGGTAACGAGCAGTACTTC. Residues: CASSVGTSGNEQYF. Complete variable domain (other parts from reference TRBV9 and TRBJ2-7): DSGVTQTPKHLITATGQRVTLRCSPRSGDLSVYWYQQSLDQGLQFLIQYYNGEERAKGNILERFSAQQFPDLHSELNLSSLELGDSALYFCASSVGTSGNEQYFGPGTRLTVT.